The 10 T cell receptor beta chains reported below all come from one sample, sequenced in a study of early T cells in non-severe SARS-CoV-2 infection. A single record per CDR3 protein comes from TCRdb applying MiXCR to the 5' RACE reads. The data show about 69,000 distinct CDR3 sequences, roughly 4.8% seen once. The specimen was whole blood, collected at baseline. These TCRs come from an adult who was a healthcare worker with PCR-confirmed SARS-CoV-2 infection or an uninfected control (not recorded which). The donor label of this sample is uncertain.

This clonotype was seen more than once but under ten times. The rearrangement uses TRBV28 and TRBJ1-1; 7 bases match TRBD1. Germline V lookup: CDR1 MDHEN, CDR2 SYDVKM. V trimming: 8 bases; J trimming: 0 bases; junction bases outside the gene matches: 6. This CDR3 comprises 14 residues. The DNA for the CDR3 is TGTGCCAGCCGGGACAGTTCCATGAACACTGAAGCTTTCTTT. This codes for CASRDSSMNTEAFF. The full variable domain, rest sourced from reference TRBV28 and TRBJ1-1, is DVKVTQSSRYLVKRTGEKVFLECVQDMDHENMFWYRQDPGLGLRLIYFSYDVKMKEKGDIPEGYSVSREKKERFSLILESASTNQTSMYLCASRDSSMNTEAFFGQGTRLTVV.

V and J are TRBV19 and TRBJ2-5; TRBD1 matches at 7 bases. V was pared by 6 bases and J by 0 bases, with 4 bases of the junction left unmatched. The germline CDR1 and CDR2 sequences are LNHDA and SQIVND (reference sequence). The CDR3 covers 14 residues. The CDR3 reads CASSRDRYQETQYF. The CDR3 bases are TGTGCCAGTAGCCGGGACAGATACCAAGAGACCCAGTACTTC.

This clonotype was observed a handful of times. The CDR3 loop reads CASSSSGTSGPEQYF. Here the CDR3 DNA reads TGTGCCAGCTCGTCTTCCGGGACTAGCGGGCCCGAGCAGTACTTC. V usage is TRBV18 and J usage is TRBJ2-7, with 12 bases identical to TRBD2. Germline lookup yields CDR1 KGHSH and CDR2 LQKENI. Germline trimming cut 6 bases from V and 6 bases from J; bases unmatched to any gene: 9. The length of the CDR3 is 15 residues.

The CDR3 sequence is CASSGGGVDTEAFF. CDR3 coding DNA: TGTGCCAGCAGTGGAGGGGGTGTGGACACTGAAGCTTTCTTT. The chain links TRBV6-1 to TRBJ1-1; a weak D match, TRBD1 (6 bases). CDR1 is MNHNS and CDR2 is SASEGT in the germline V gene. The CDR3 covers 14 residues. The ends were cut back, 4 bases at V and 3 bases at J, with 12 bases in the middle.

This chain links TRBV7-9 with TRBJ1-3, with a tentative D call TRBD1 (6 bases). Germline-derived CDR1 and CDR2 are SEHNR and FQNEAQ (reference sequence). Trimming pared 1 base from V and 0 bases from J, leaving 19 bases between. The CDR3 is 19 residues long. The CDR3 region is CASSLVGGYNPRSGNTIYF. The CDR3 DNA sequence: TGTGCCAGCAGCTTAGTAGGGGGATACAACCCTCGCTCTGGAAACACCATATATTTT.

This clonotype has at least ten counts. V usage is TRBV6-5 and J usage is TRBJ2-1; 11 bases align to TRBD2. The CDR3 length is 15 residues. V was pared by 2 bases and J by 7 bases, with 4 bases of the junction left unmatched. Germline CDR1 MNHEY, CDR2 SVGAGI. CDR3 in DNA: TGTGCCAGCAGTTACGAGTCTAGCGGGGGGAATGAGCAGTTCTTC. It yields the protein CASSYESSGGNEQFF.

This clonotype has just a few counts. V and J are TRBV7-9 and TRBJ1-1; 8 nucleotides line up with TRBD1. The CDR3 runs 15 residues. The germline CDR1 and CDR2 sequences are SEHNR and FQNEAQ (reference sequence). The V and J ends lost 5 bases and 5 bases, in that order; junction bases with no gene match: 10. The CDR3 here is CASSPRTGRGTEAFF. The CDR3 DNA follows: TGTGCCAGCAGCCCCCGGACAGGGCGGGGGACTGAAGCTTTCTTT.

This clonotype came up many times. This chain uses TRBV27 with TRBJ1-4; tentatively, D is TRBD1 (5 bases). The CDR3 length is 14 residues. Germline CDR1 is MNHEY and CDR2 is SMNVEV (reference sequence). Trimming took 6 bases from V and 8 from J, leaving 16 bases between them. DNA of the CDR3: TGTGCCAGCAGCCCGGACACAACCGCCGAAAAACTGTTTTTT. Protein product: CASSPDTTAEKLFF.

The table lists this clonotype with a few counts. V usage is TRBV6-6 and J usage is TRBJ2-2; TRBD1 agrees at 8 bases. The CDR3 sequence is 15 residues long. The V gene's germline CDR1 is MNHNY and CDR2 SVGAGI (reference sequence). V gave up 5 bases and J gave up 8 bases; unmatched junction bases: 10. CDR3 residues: CASSDRDRRSGELFF. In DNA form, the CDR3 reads TGTGCCAGCAGTGACAGGGACAGGAGGTCGGGGGAGCTGTTTTTT.

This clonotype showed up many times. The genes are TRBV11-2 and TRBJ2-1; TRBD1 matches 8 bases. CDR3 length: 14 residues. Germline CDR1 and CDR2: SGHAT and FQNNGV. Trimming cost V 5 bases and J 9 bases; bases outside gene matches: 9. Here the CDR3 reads CASSPRTGSFEQFF. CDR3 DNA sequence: TGTGCCAGCAGCCCTCGGACAGGGTCTTTTGAGCAGTTCTTC. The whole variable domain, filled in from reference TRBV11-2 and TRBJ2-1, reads EAGVAQSPRYKIIEKRQSVAFWCNPISGHATLYWYQQILGQGPKLLIQFQNNGVVDDSQLPKDRFSAERLKGVDSTLKIQPAKLEDSAVYLCASSPRTGSFEQFFGPGTRLTVL.